These 24 T cell receptor beta chains were all obtained from the same sample, sequenced in a study of blood T cells in healthy people across ages. The second PCR ran roughly 6 to 11 cycles with a sample-barcoded 5' primer and J-beta primers. TCRdb processed the 5' RACE reads anew with MiXCR; each CDR3 protein has one entry. The repertoire holds 760,000 or so distinct CDR3 sequences, with 20% to 25% as singletons. These sequences were also reported in another study, on T cells of mothers and their children.

The source material was blood. The source of these receptors is a boy aged 5-17 years in good health.

V is TRBV7-8 and J is TRBJ2-7, with a weak D call TRBD2 (5 bases). The V gene lost 5 bases and the J gene lost 3 bases, with 17 bases spanning the gap. This CDR3 is built from 15 residues. CDR1 is SGHVS and CDR2 is FQNEAQ in the germline V gene. The CDR3 DNA follows: TGTGCCAGCAGCCAGCGGCTGGACTGGCTCTACGAGCAGTACTTC. Its translation: CASSQRLDWLYEQYF.

The CDR3 DNA follows: TGCAGCGTTATTCCCCATGGAGCCTACGAGCAGTACTTC. Translating gives CSVIPHGAYEQYF. The chain recombines TRBV29-1 with TRBJ2-7; no definite D call. With 5 bases removed from V and 2 bases from J, the gap between germline ends came to 13 bases. The CDR3 length is 13 residues. Germline V lookup: CDR1 SQVTM, CDR2 ANQGSEA.

This clonotype was detected a few times. This chain links TRBV20-1 with TRBJ2-3; possible D gene TRBD2, 6 bases. CDR3 length: 16 residues. Trimming shortened V by 6 bases and J by 3 bases, and 22 bases separated the two germline ends. Germline CDR1 DFQATT, CDR2 SNEGSKA (reference sequence). The CDR3, as DNA: TGCAGTGCAAATCCCGTCGGCGGGGAGTCGACAGATACGCAGTATTTT. It yields the protein CSANPVGGESTDTQYF.

As concerns this clonotype: One end of the junction does not line up with germline, which may come from a read error. The J gene is TRBJ2-4, the V gene TRBV7-2; D possibly matches TRBD1 or TRBD2 (5 bases each). Germline V gene sequence: CDR1 SGHTA, CDR2 FQGNSA. This CDR3 region has 13 residues. Here the CDR3 DNA reads TGTGCCAGCATAGCCGGGTGGGACGACATTCGGTACTTC. This translates into CASIAGWDDIRYF.

V usage is TRBV6-6 and J usage is TRBJ2-2, with D maybe TRBD2 (5 bases). This CDR3 comprises 16 residues. Germline values: CDR1 MNHNY, CDR2 SVGAGI (reference sequence). V was clipped by 7 bases and J by 1 base, with 16 bases between them. CDR3 coding DNA: TGTGCCAGCACCCCACTGGGCGGAGGGAACACCGGGGAGCTGTTTTTT. Encoded protein: CASTPLGGGNTGELFF.

V and J are TRBV9 and TRBJ2-5, with TRBD2 matching 12 bases. The CDR3 is 17 amino acids. Germline-derived CDR1 and CDR2 are SGDLS and YYNGEE. Trimming cost V 4 bases and J 2 bases; bases outside gene matches: 9. The CDR3 here is CASSPWTSGVGQETQYF. The CDR3 bases are TGTGCCAGCAGCCCCTGGACTAGCGGGGTTGGGCAAGAGACCCAGTACTTC.

This clonotype has at least ten counts. This chain connects TRBV29-1 to TRBJ2-5; D unclear. The CDR3 consists of 13 residues. CDR1 is SQVTM and CDR2 is ANQGSEA in the germline V gene. V lost 4 bases and J lost 7, with 16 bases in between. CDR3 nucleotides: TGCAGCGTTGGGGCCGTCGCAGTGGGGACCCAGTACTTC. Translating gives CSVGAVAVGTQYF.

This clonotype was detected a few times. The chain carries TRBV7-9 and TRBJ1-1; D might be TRBD1 (5 bases). CDR1 is SEHNR, CDR2 FQNEAQ, per germline (reference sequence). Trimming took 5 bases from V and 1 from J, leaving 11 bases between them. The CDR3 is 14 residues long. CDR3 loop: CASSRGGGNTEAFF. The CDR3 DNA sequence: TGTGCCAGCAGCCGTGGCGGGGGGAACACTGAAGCTTTCTTT.

The chain recombines TRBV28 with TRBJ2-4, with 12 bases fitting TRBD2. Per germline, CDR1 MDHEN and CDR2 SYDVKM. V shed 4 bases and J 1 base; nucleotides not matched to a gene: 11. The CDR3 has 19 residues. CDR3 region: CASSSRTSGIMRAKNIQYF. The CDR3, as DNA: TGTGCCAGCAGTTCTCGGACTAGCGGGATAATGAGGGCCAAAAACATTCAGTACTTC.

In its sample, this clonotype was seen a few times. The chain links TRBV23-1 to TRBJ2-2; D remains unclear. TRBV23-1 is flagged as an ORF with uncertain function. The length of the CDR3 is 16 residues. V lost 8 bases and J lost 5, with 21 bases in between. CDR3 in DNA: TGCGCCAGCTCACTGGGCCGCACGGTGATTACCGGGGAGCTGTTTTTT. It translates to CASSLGRTVITGELFF.

The DNA for the CDR3 is TGTGCCAGCCTAGACGGGATGAACACTGAAGCTTTCTTT. Protein: CASLDGMNTEAFF. The chain uses TRBV28 and TRBJ1-1; D is undetermined. V dropped 8 bases and J dropped 0 bases, with 10 bases sitting between them. CDR3 length: 13 residues. CDR1 MDHEN and CDR2 SYDVKM come from the germline V gene.

The rearrangement joins TRBV7-2 to TRBJ2-5; tentatively, D is TRBD2 (6 bases). Matching the DNA end better, TRBJ2-7 makes the J call doubtful. The CDR3 extends over 15 amino acids. Germline CDR1 is SGHTA and CDR2 is FQGNSA. This CDR3 is CASSLVGTESYEQYF. DNA for the CDR3: TGTGCCAGCAGCTTAGTCGGGACTGAATCCTACGAGCAGTACTTC.

This clonotype was observed a few times. CDR3 sequence (DNA): TGTGCCAGCAGCTCCCAACTCGGACAGGGTCAGACCCAGTACTTC. It codes for CASSSQLGQGQTQYF. This chain connects TRBV11-2 to TRBJ2-5; 8 bases are a match to TRBD1. The germline V gene encodes CDR1 SGHAT and CDR2 FQNNGV. This CDR3 has 15 amino acids. The ends lost 4 bases at V and 6 bases at J; junction bases unmatched: 10.

The chain links TRBV7-9 to TRBJ1-1; D not certain. This CDR3 is 13 amino acids long. CDR1 and CDR2 from the germline V gene are SEHNR and FQNEAQ (reference sequence). The V end was cut by 5 bases, the J end by 3 bases, with 10 bases between. The CDR3 sequence: CASSPLVDTEAFF. DNA of the CDR3: TGTGCCAGCAGCCCCCTCGTGGACACTGAAGCTTTCTTT.

The sample holds a few counts of this clonotype. For the CDR3, the DNA is TGCAGTGCTTCGGGGGACAGGGAGTTCTCTAACTATGGCTACACCTTC. Its protein product is CSASGDREFSNYGYTF. The rearrangement joins TRBV20-1 to TRBJ1-2; TRBD1 matches 9 bases. V was pared by 5 bases and J by 0 bases, with 10 bases of the junction left unmatched. CDR3 length: 16 amino acids. Germline lookup yields CDR1 DFQATT and CDR2 SNEGSKA (reference sequence).

The chain links TRBV10-3 to TRBJ2-3; D not certain. In germline, CDR1 is ENHRY, CDR2 SYGVKD. The CDR3 sequence is 13 residues long. V was trimmed by 0 bases and J by 8 bases, leaving 9 bases between them. The CDR3 loop reads CAISESPRITQYF. CDR3 DNA sequence: TGTGCCATCAGTGAGTCGCCTCGTATTACGCAGTATTTT.

The V call is TRBV12-3 or TRBV12-4, the J call TRBJ2-5, with D perhaps TRBD1 (5 bases). The end of the DNA fits TRBJ2-7 better, so the J call may be wrong. The length of the CDR3 is 14 residues. CDR3 DNA: TGTGCCAGCAGTCTAGAGACAGCCACCTACGAGCAGTACTTC. This gives the protein CASSLETATYEQYF.

The rearrangement joins TRBV4-1 to TRBJ2-4; TRBD1 matches at 8 bases. This CDR3 has 12 amino acids. V shed 3 bases and J 15 bases; nucleotides not matched to a gene: 7. In germline, CDR1 is MGHRA, CDR2 YSYEKL. CDR3 in amino acids: CASSQFGQGLYF. CDR3 DNA sequence: TGCGCCAGCAGCCAGTTCGGACAGGGCTTGTACTTC.

The CDR3 coding sequence is TGCGCGGGACTCCACCAGTACACTGAAGCTTTCTTT. This gives the protein CAGLHQYTEAFF. The J gene is TRBJ1-1, the V gene TRBV20-1, with D perhaps TRBD1 (5 bases). The germline CDR1 and CDR2 sequences are DFQATT and SNEGSKA (reference sequence). CDR3 size: 12 residues.

This clonotype occurred once. The chain couples TRBV14 to TRBJ2-4, with unresolved D. Trimming took 0 bases from V and 8 from J, leaving 14 bases between them. Germline CDR1 SGHDN, CDR2 FVKESK. The length of the CDR3 is 15 residues. The CDR3 spells CASSQDQAGWDIQYF. The CDR3 DNA follows: TGTGCCAGCAGCCAAGATCAGGCAGGCTGGGACATTCAGTACTTC.

This clonotype came up a few times. The rearrangement links TRBV6-6 to TRBJ1-3; D gene ambiguous. The germline V gene encodes CDR1 MNHNY and CDR2 SVGAGI (reference sequence). The CDR3 covers 15 residues. V gave up 2 bases and J gave up 0 bases, with 8 bases separating them. The CDR3 sequence: CASSYPTNSGNTIYF. The CDR3 DNA follows: TGTGCCAGCAGTTACCCGACTAACTCTGGAAACACCATATATTTT.

Only one count was recorded for this clonotype. A read error may account for a junction end that differs from germline. The rearrangement links TRBV5-1 to TRBJ2-2; 9 bases match TRBD1. In germline, CDR1 is SGHRS, CDR2 YFSETQ. The CDR3 consists of 15 residues. CDR3: CASRSGQGNTGEPFF. The CDR3, as DNA: TGCGCCAGCAGATCGGGACAGGGCAACACCGGGGAGCCGTTTTTT.

This clonotype appeared a few times. The chain combines TRBV7-2 with TRBJ2-1, with TRBD1 identical over 8 bases. CDR3 length: 15 residues. Germline CDR1 and CDR2: SGHTA and FQGNSA. V gave up 5 bases and J gave up 5 bases; unmatched junction bases: 8. CDR3 in DNA: TGTGCCAGCAGCATTGGACAGGGAGCCAACAATGAGCAGTTCTTC. As protein: CASSIGQGANNEQFF.

This clonotype was seen a few times. This chain connects TRBV29-1 to TRBJ2-7; D is ambiguous. Germline CDR1 reads SQVTM; CDR2 reads ANQGSEA. The V end was cut by 2 bases, the J end by 6 bases, with 8 bases between. The CDR3 totals 11 residues. CDR3 DNA sequence: TGCAGCGTTGAATTGGCGCGCGAGCAGTACTTC. Protein product: CSVELAREQYF.